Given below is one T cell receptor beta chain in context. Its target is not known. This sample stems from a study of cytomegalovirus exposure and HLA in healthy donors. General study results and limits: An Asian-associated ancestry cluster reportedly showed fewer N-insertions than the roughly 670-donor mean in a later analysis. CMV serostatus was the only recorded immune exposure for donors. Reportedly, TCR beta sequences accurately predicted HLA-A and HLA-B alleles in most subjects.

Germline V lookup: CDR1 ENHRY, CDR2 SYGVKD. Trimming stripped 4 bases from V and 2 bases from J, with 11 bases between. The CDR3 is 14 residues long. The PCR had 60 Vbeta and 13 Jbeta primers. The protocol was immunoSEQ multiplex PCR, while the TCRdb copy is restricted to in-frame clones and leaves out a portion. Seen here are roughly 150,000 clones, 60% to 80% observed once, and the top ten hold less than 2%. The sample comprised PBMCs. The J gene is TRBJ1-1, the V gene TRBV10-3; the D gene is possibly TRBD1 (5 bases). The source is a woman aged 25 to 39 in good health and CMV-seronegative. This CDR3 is CAISGEGTNTEAFF. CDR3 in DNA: TGTGCCATCAGTGGTGAGGGGACTAACACTGAAGCTTTCTTT.